This entry features one T cell receptor beta chain sequence. Its antigen is not identified. Trimming at V came to 7 bases and at J to 0 bases, leaving 3 bases not matched to a gene. Per the germline V gene, CDR1 is MNHEY and CDR2 is SVGAGI. The CDR3 runs to 15 residues. This sample is part of a study of cytomegalovirus exposure and HLA in healthy donors. PCR amplification relied on 60 Vbeta primers (plus 13 Jbeta primers). The data were produced by immunoSEQ multiplex PCR, yet TCRdb's version contains in-frame clones alone and is incomplete. The table lists 150,000 to 200,000 clones, roughly 77% of them singletons. Donors consisted of healthy bone marrow donors. Whole-study results and caveats: Later on, an analysis showed TCR association rates differing by HLA locus, with DRB1 the most and HLA-C the fewest. In vitro data verified a few CMV-associated chains as specific for CMV antigens.

The receptor was derived from a man between 18 and 29 years old in good health and CMV-seropositive. The source material was PBMCs. This sequence joins TRBV6-5 and TRBJ2-1; 10 bases fit TRBD2. Here the CDR3 DNA reads TGTGCCAGCATTCCTAGCGGGGGCTCCTACAATGAGCAGTTCTTC. It is translated as CASIPSGGSYNEQFF.